Listed here are 30 T cell receptor beta chains from one sample, sequenced in a study of T cells in Graves' hyperthyroidism and ophthalmopathy. Template material for amplifying TCR beta CDR3 regions consisted of RNA transcripts. TCR CDR3 regions were first amplified by RT-PCR with HTBI primers. TCRdb redid the calling of the multiplex PCR reads with MiXCR, one entry per CDR3 protein. In the table there are hundreds of thousands of distinct CDR3 sequences, around 15% of which are singletons. Sequenced material: blood. These receptors all come from a woman aged 25 to 39 with Graves' hyperthyroidism.

The CDR3 protein is CAGTGSPYEQYF. The CDR3 DNA is TGTGCCGGGACAGGCAGCCCCTACGAGCAGTACTTC. The V gene is TRBV30, the J gene TRBJ2-7; 8 positions match TRBD1. With 8 bases clipped from V and 2 bases from J, the junction kept 5 bases outside the gene matches. CDR3 length: 12 amino acids. From germline, CDR1 is GTSNPN and CDR2 SVGIG (reference sequence).

This clonotype has a handful of counts. The genes are TRBV20-1 and TRBJ1-6; TRBD1 might be the D (5 bases). Germline CDR1 reads DFQATT; CDR2 reads SNEGSKA (reference sequence). This CDR3 is built from 17 residues. V was shortened by 0 bases and J by 10 bases, with 22 bases between the two germline ends. In DNA form, the CDR3 reads TGCAGTGCTAGAGATCCCCCACCCAACATGAGGGGCTCACCCCTCCACTTT. Residues: CSARDPPPNMRGSPLHF.

This clonotype appeared a few times. The V gene is TRBV19, the J gene TRBJ2-1; 7 bases fit TRBD1. Trimming took 6 bases from V and 2 from J; bases not matched to a gene: 1. This CDR3 comprises 13 residues. Germline V CDR1 and CDR2: LNHDA, SQIVND (reference sequence). The chain's CDR3 is CASRGQTYNEQFF. CDR3 in DNA: TGTGCCAGTAGGGGACAGACCTACAATGAGCAGTTCTTC.

This clonotype was seen a handful of times. At one boundary the junction diverges from the germline segment, which might be a read error. V is TRBV28 and J is TRBJ2-7; 7 bases map to TRBD2. The CDR3 covers 12 residues. Germline V CDR1 and CDR2: MDHEN, SYDVKM. The CDR3 loop reads CAGSGASYEQYF. CDR3 coding DNA: TGTGCCGGCAGCGGGGCGTCCTACGAGCAGTACTTC. Combining the CDR3 with reference TRBV28 and TRBJ2-7 gives the whole variable domain DVKVTQSSRYLVKRTGEKVFLECVQDMDHENMFWYRQDPGLGLRLIYFSYDVKMKEKGDIPEGYSVSREKKERFSLILESASTNQTSMYLCAGSGASYEQYFGPGTRLTVT.

This clonotype turned up a few times. The chain employs TRBV12-3 or TRBV12-4 and TRBJ2-1, with no clear D. Trimming removed 2 bases at V and 0 bases at J, with 11 bases between. This CDR3 spans 16 amino acids. CDR3 nucleotides: TGTGCCAGCAGTTTAAGGGCTCCAAGCTCCTACAATGAGCAGTTCTTC. This gives the protein CASSLRAPSSYNEQFF.

To note about this clonotype: The germline gene is not matched at one end of the junction; a read error may be the cause. The genes are TRBV11-2 and TRBJ2-7; possibly TRBD2 for D (6 bases). This CDR3 contains 16 residues. From germline, CDR1 is SGHAT and CDR2 FQNNGV. The CDR3: CASSLARGLNSYEQDF. Written as DNA, the CDR3 is TGTGCCAGCAGCTTAGCGCGGGGACTCAATTCCTACGAGCAGGACTTC.

V usage is TRBV10-2 and J usage is TRBJ2-2, with 8 nucleotides matching TRBD2. The CDR3 is made up of 15 amino acids. After removal of 11 bases from V and 1 base from J, the junction contained 9 bases not matched to a gene. CDR1 WSHSY and CDR2 SAAADI come from the germline V gene. CDR3 region: CARKLAAKNTGELFF. The CDR3 bases are TGCGCCCGCAAACTAGCGGCAAAGAACACCGGGGAGCTGTTTTTT.

As for this clonotype: A much larger clone lies a single base off, so this may be a read error. V and J are TRBV11-3 and TRBJ2-1; perhaps TRBD1 as D (6 bases). The germline V and J ends were trimmed by 5 bases and 3 bases, with 20 bases remaining between them. CDR1 and CDR2 (germline): SGHNT, YENEEA. The CDR3 is made up of 17 amino acids. CDR3 DNA sequence: TGTGCCAGCAGCCCCTATTCCAGGACAGAGGGCTACAATGAGCAGTTCTTC. Translating it yields CASSPYSRTEGYNEQFF.

This chain connects TRBV28 to TRBJ1-4, with TRBD1 matching 8 bases. The CDR3 has 13 residues. V lost 3 bases, J lost 8 bases, and 2 bases stayed unmatched. CDR1 is MDHEN, CDR2 SYDVKM, per germline. The CDR3 DNA follows: TGTGCCAGCAGTTTCCGGGACAGGGAAAAACTGTTTTTT. Translating it yields CASSFRDREKLFF.

This clonotype occurred a few times. CDR3 coding DNA: TGTGCCACCAGTGATCTAGAACAGGGATGGAAAGAGACCCAGTACTTC. It specifies CATSDLEQGWKETQYF. The chain carries TRBV24-1 and TRBJ2-5; possible D gene TRBD1, 6 bases. The germline V gene encodes CDR1 KGHDR and CDR2 SFDVKD. With 3 bases removed from V and 3 bases from J, the gap between germline ends came to 16 bases. The CDR3 is made up of 16 amino acids.

As concerns this clonotype: The germline gene is not matched at one end of the junction; a read error may be the cause. The chain joins TRBV3-1 to TRBJ2-2; no definite D call. Germline-derived CDR1 and CDR2 are LGHDT and YNNKEL (reference sequence). This CDR3 region has 17 residues. DNA for the CDR3: TGTGCCGGCAGCCAAGAGGCGAAGGGTTGGGGCACCGGGGAGCTGTTTTTT. Translated, it gives CAGSQEAKGWGTGELFF. Based on the CDR3 plus reference TRBV3-1 and TRBJ2-2, the full variable domain is DTAVSQTPKYLVTQMGNDKSIKCEQNLGHDTMYWYKQDSKKFLKIMFSYNNKELIINETVPNRFSPKSPDKAHLNLHINSLELGDSAVYFCAGSQEAKGWGTGELFFGEGSRLTVL.

CDR3 protein: CASSEAGSRAEAFF. The CDR3 region has the DNA TGTGCCAGCAGTGAAGCGGGGAGTAGGGCTGAAGCTTTCTTT. The chain carries TRBV6-1 and TRBJ1-1; D call uncertain. There are 14 residues in the CDR3. Between the trimmed V and J ends, which lost 0 bases and 6 bases, there was a span of 11 bases. CDR1 is MNHNS and CDR2 is SASEGT in the germline V gene.

This clonotype was detected a few times. The CDR3 region has the DNA TGTGCCAGCAGTTTTAAGGCAGGGGGATTTACCGGGGAGCTGTTTTTT. Amino acids: CASSFKAGGFTGELFF. The V and J genes are TRBV12-3 or TRBV12-4 and TRBJ2-2; TRBD1 aligns across 7 bases. V lost 3 bases to trimming and J lost 5 bases; unmatched junction nucleotides: 9. CDR3 length equals 16 residues.

The chain has TRBV29-1 and TRBJ2-3; 13 nucleotides line up with TRBD2. J gave up 5 bases and V 3 bases, and 11 bases lay outside the gene matches. The CDR3 totals 17 residues. Looked up from germline, CDR1 is SQVTM and CDR2 is ANQGSEA. The DNA of the CDR3 is TGCAGCGTTGAGCCTCCTCGGACTAGCGGGAGTCAAGATACGCAGTATTTT. Its protein product is CSVEPPRTSGSQDTQYF.

V usage is TRBV2 and J usage is TRBJ2-7, with TRBD1 matching over 12 bases. CDR1 and CDR2 (germline): SNHLY, FYNNEI. V trimming: 7 bases; J trimming: 3 bases; junction bases outside the gene matches: 4. CDR3 size: 14 residues. CDR3 coding DNA: TGTGCCAGCATTCGGGACAGGGGGCACTACGAGCAGTACTTC. Amino acids: CASIRDRGHYEQYF.

This clonotype has only a few counts. This rearrangement joins TRBV15 to TRBJ1-1; no firm D call. Looked up from germline, CDR1 is LNHNV and CDR2 is YYDKDF (reference sequence). There are 13 residues in the CDR3. Trimming stripped 8 bases from V and 1 base from J, with 11 bases between. The CDR3 nucleotides read TGTGCCACCCACCACCAAGGGAACACTGAAGCTTTCTTT. As protein: CATHHQGNTEAFF. Supplemented by reference TRBV15 and TRBJ1-1, the full variable domain reads DAMVIQNPRYQVTQFGKPVTLSCSQTLNHNVMYWYQQKSSQAPKLLFHYYDKDFNNEADTPDNFQSRRPNTSFCFLDIRSPGLGDTAMYLCATHHQGNTEAFFGQGTRLTVV.

The chain uses TRBV20-1 and TRBJ1-4; D may be TRBD1 (5 bases). Germline V lookup: CDR1 DFQATT, CDR2 SNEGSKA (reference sequence). V was cut by 2 bases and J by 2 bases, with 12 bases left in between. The CDR3 extends over 15 amino acids. CDR3 amino acids: CSARRGGRTNEKLFF. CDR3 sequence (DNA): TGCAGTGCTAGAAGGGGAGGGCGGACTAATGAAAAACTGTTTTTT.

As concerns this clonotype: A much larger clone differs by one base, so this may be a read error. The chain has TRBV3-1 and TRBJ2-1; D gene uncertain. The germline CDR1 and CDR2 sequences are LGHDT and YNNKEL (reference sequence). This CDR3 is 15 amino acids long. Trimming took off 0 bases at V and 8 bases at J, with 14 bases between the two ends. CDR3 loop: CASSQDFSLGDEQFF. The CDR3 bases are TGTGCCAGCAGCCAAGATTTTAGTTTGGGCGATGAGCAGTTCTTC.

This clonotype was recorded at least ten times. The rearrangement uses TRBV7-2 and TRBJ2-1; TRBD2 matches at 7 bases. The length of the CDR3 is 15 residues. Trimming removed 5 bases from V and 6 bases from J; junction bases left unmatched: 10. The germline CDR1 and CDR2 sequences are SGHTA and FQGNSA. CDR3 sequence: CASSPWGGVGNEQFF. The CDR3 DNA follows: TGTGCCAGCAGCCCCTGGGGGGGTGTGGGCAATGAGCAGTTCTTC.

This clonotype occurred many times. The V and J genes are TRBV7-9 and TRBJ2-1; D gene uncertain. Germline V CDR1 and CDR2: SEHNR, FQNEAQ (reference sequence). This CDR3 has 15 amino acids. Deletions cut 1 base from V and 6 bases from J, with 13 bases between. CDR3: CASSLGLGRLNEQFF. In DNA form, the CDR3 reads TGTGCCAGCAGCTTAGGCTTGGGCAGGCTCAATGAGCAGTTCTTC.

This chain links TRBV20-1 with TRBJ2-3; TRBD2 matches at 11 bases. CDR3 length equals 15 residues. CDR1 DFQATT and CDR2 SNEGSKA come from the germline V gene (reference sequence). V lost 1 base to trimming and J lost 3 bases; unmatched junction nucleotides: 3. The CDR3 sequence is CSARGLAGLTDTQYF. DNA of the CDR3: TGCAGTGCTAGAGGACTAGCGGGACTTACAGATACGCAGTATTTT.

The chain couples TRBV2 to TRBJ2-2, with 8 bases that match TRBD1. The CDR3 sequence is 14 residues long. Unmatched junction bases numbered 8, after V lost 5 bases and J lost 9 bases. Germline values: CDR1 SNHLY, CDR2 FYNNEI. The CDR3 loop reads CASSYQGATWELFF. CDR3 nucleotide sequence: TGTGCCAGCAGTTATCAGGGGGCGACCTGGGAGCTGTTTTTT.

The gene calls are TRBV15 and TRBJ1-1, with D possibly being TRBD1 (5 bases). The CDR3 spans 15 residues. CDR1 is LNHNV, CDR2 YYDKDF, per germline (reference sequence). Trimming shortened V by 0 bases and J by 4 bases, and 12 bases separated the two germline ends. The CDR3 DNA is TGTGCCACCAGCAGAGAGAAGGGGAGATTCACTGAAGCTTTCTTT. Translated, it gives CATSREKGRFTEAFF.

A note on this clonotype: A read error may be the cause here, since a much bigger clone is one base away. The CDR3 carries no conserved terminal phenylalanine or tryptophan, so it likely arises from a read error. The chain has TRBV5-5 and TRBJ2-7; TRBD2 matches at 8 bases. The CDR3 is made up of 14 amino acids. J gave up 0 bases and V 4 bases, and 3 bases lay outside the gene matches. Germline CDR1 SGHKS, CDR2 YYEKEE (reference sequence). The CDR3 protein is CASSQRESSYEQYL. As DNA, the CDR3 is TGTGCCAGCAGCCAGCGGGAGAGCTCCTACGAGCAGTACCTC.

The chain combines TRBV7-3 with TRBJ1-1; D remains unclear. This CDR3 region has 13 residues. Trimming pared 0 bases from V and 5 bases from J, leaving 7 bases between. Per the germline V gene, CDR1 is SGHTA and CDR2 is FQGTGA. The CDR3 bases are TGTGCCAGCAGCTTAACGGAGGGTACTGAAGCTTTCTTT. Translating it yields CASSLTEGTEAFF.

This clonotype was seen ten or more times. The gene calls are TRBV5-1 and TRBJ2-3; the D gene is possibly TRBD1 (5 bases). The CDR3 runs to 12 residues. Germline CDR1 reads SGHRS; CDR2 reads YFSETQ. Trimming stripped 0 bases from V and 6 bases from J, with 5 bases between. The CDR3 DNA reads as TGCGCCAGCAGCTTGGCAGGGGATACGCAGTATTTT. Translating gives CASSLAGDTQYF.

As regards this clonotype: A much more abundant neighbour one base away suggests this may be a read error. The CDR3 DNA reads as TGTGCCCGGAGTTTTAGCGGGACCACAGATACGCAGTATTTT. This gives the protein CARSFSGTTDTQYF. This rearrangement joins TRBV30 to TRBJ2-3; TRBD2 aligns across 8 bases. In germline, CDR1 is GTSNPN, CDR2 SVGIG (reference sequence). The CDR3 consists of 14 residues.

This clonotype was seen ten or more times. This chain connects TRBV7-2 to TRBJ2-1; D may be TRBD2 (7 bases). Trimming pared 2 bases from V and 5 bases from J, leaving 22 bases between. The CDR3 is 18 residues long. Germline V gene data show CDR1 as SGHTA and CDR2 as FQGNSA. In DNA form, the CDR3 reads TGTGCCAGCAGCTTAAGGGGGGTTTGGCTAGCGGCCAACAATGAGCAGTTCTTC. Protein product: CASSLRGVWLAANNEQFF.

The CDR3 sequence is CASRLAGAADTQYF. The DNA of the CDR3 is TGTGCCAGCAGACTAGCGGGAGCCGCAGATACGCAGTATTTT. J is TRBJ2-3 and V is TRBV6-1; 11 positions agree with TRBD2. The CDR3 covers 14 residues. CDR1 and CDR2 (germline): MNHNS, SASEGT. Losses at the gene ends were 6 bases for V and 4 bases for J; bases not matched to a gene: 3.

This clonotype was counted many times. V and J are TRBV6-1 and TRBJ2-7; 15 bases are a match to TRBD2. The V and J ends lost 7 bases and 4 bases, in that order; junction bases with no gene match: 5. The CDR3 is 15 amino acids. Germline-derived CDR1 and CDR2 are MNHNS and SASEGT. The CDR3 DNA is TGTGCCAGCAAGGGACTAGCGGGAGGATCGTACGAGCAGTACTTC. Translating gives CASKGLAGGSYEQYF.